These 13 T cell receptor beta chains originate from one sample sequenced in a study of T-cell reconstitution after alpha-beta-depleted transplantation in children. A TCRbeta library incorporating unique molecular identifiers was prepared. TCRdb independently ran MiXCR on the PCR reads; one entry per CDR3 protein. The data show approximately 500,000 distinct CDR3 sequences, 25% to 30% seen once. The specimen was PBMCs, collected before TCRalphabeta/CD19-depleted stem cell transplant. The receptors here all came from a boy younger than two with Wiskott-Aldrich syndrome, due to receive a stem cell transplant.

A few counts support this clonotype. This sequence joins TRBV20-1 and TRBJ2-3, with D maybe TRBD1 (5 bases). Trimming cost V 2 bases and J 0 bases, with 9 bases left between them. Germline values: CDR1 DFQATT, CDR2 SNEGSKA (reference sequence). The CDR3 spans 14 residues. CDR3 sequence reads: CSARRRTSTDTQYF. The CDR3, as DNA: TGCAGTGCTAGACGGCGGACAAGCACAGATACGCAGTATTTT.

The rearrangement uses TRBV12-3 or TRBV12-4 and TRBJ2-1; TRBD2 matches at 14 bases. The length of the CDR3 is 14 residues. With 6 bases clipped from V and 5 bases from J, the junction kept 0 bases outside the gene matches. The CDR3 here is CASRTSGRDNEQFF. DNA for the CDR3: TGTGCCAGCAGGACTAGCGGGAGGGACAATGAGCAGTTCTTC.

The V call is TRBV5-5, the J call TRBJ1-4; D is unresolved. This CDR3 spans 15 amino acids. The germline V gene has CDR1 SGHKS and CDR2 YYEKEE (reference sequence). With 3 bases removed from V and 1 base from J, the gap between germline ends came to 10 bases. CDR3 coding DNA: TGTGCCAGCAGCTCCCGGGTCCGAACTAATGAAAAACTGTTTTTT. Amino acid sequence: CASSSRVRTNEKLFF.

This rearrangement joins TRBV28 to TRBJ2-3, with 14 bases identical to TRBD2. J was trimmed by 2 bases and V by 4 bases; bases with no gene match: 2. Germline loops: CDR1 MDHEN, CDR2 SYDVKM. This CDR3 comprises 16 residues. CDR3 sequence reads: CASSSGLAGATDTQYF. The DNA of the CDR3 is TGTGCCAGCAGTTCGGGACTAGCGGGAGCCACAGATACGCAGTATTTT. The full variable domain, completed using reference TRBV28 and TRBJ2-3, is DVKVTQSSRYLVKRTGEKVFLECVQDMDHENMFWYRQDPGLGLRLIYFSYDVKMKEKGDIPEGYSVSREKKERFSLILESASTNQTSMYLCASSSGLAGATDTQYFGPGTRLTVL.

This clonotype was observed once. The V gene is TRBV10-3, the J gene TRBJ1-6; 9 positions agree with TRBD1. The CDR3 totals 16 residues. Germline values: CDR1 ENHRY, CDR2 SYGVKD. Losses at the gene ends were 4 bases for V and 10 bases for J; bases not matched to a gene: 11. The DNA of the CDR3 is TGTGCCATCAGTGGAAGGGGGGACAGGGAAGGGTCACCCCTCCACTTT. The encoded protein is CAISGRGDREGSPLHF.

The rearrangement joins TRBV19 to TRBJ2-1; D is undetermined. V gave up 3 bases and J gave up 4 bases, with 10 bases separating them. This CDR3 spans 14 amino acids. Germline values: CDR1 LNHDA, CDR2 SQIVND (reference sequence). CDR3 in DNA: TGTGCCAGTAGTATGAACGGGCCTTACAATGAGCAGTTCTTC. It translates to CASSMNGPYNEQFF.

J is TRBJ2-3 and V is TRBV3-1, with D possibly being TRBD2 (5 bases). Germline V CDR1 and CDR2: LGHDT, YNNKEL (reference sequence). This CDR3 region has 15 residues. Trimming shortened V by 5 bases and J by 3 bases, and 15 bases separated the two germline ends. DNA for the CDR3: TGTGCCAGCAGCTATAGGCCTAGCCCGACAGATACGCAGTATTTT. This codes for CASSYRPSPTDTQYF.

In this sample, this clonotype turned up a few times. The chain employs TRBV5-1 and TRBJ2-3; TRBD2 agrees at 14 bases. CDR1 is SGHRS, CDR2 YFSETQ, per germline. The CDR3 is made up of 17 amino acids. J lost 8 bases, V lost 4 bases, and 12 bases had no gene match. The CDR3 loop is CASSISGTSGRVVTQYF. The CDR3 DNA is TGCGCCAGCAGCATATCCGGGACTAGCGGGAGAGTAGTTACGCAGTATTTT.

The J gene is TRBJ2-2, the V gene TRBV24-1; TRBD1 matches 9 bases. Germline CDR1 KGHDR, CDR2 SFDVKD. Losses at the gene ends were 5 bases for V and 9 bases for J; bases not matched to a gene: 15. The CDR3 totals 17 residues. CDR3 sequence (DNA): TGTGCCACCAGTGTCCTAAACTCCGGGACAGGGAAACGGGAGCTGTTTTTT. Translating gives CATSVLNSGTGKRELFF.

The V call is TRBV12-3 or TRBV12-4, the J call TRBJ1-2; 9 positions agree with TRBD1. V was clipped by 7 bases and J by 5 bases; unmatched bases: 8. This CDR3 comprises 14 residues. The CDR3, as DNA: TGTGCCAGCACCAGGACAGGGGAGAGGTATGGCTACACCTTC. Translated, it gives CASTRTGERYGYTF.

This chain connects TRBV9 to TRBJ2-7; maybe TRBD1 (5 bases). Trimming removed 0 bases from V and 0 bases from J, with 7 bases in between. The germline gives CDR1 SGDLS, CDR2 YYNGEE. This CDR3 is 14 amino acids long. Here the CDR3 DNA reads TGTGCCAGCAGCGTAGAAACAGGCTCCTACGAGCAGTACTTC. Translating it yields CASSVETGSYEQYF.

There are a few counts of this clonotype. V gene TRBV7-2 combines with J gene TRBJ1-5; D is possibly TRBD1 (5 bases). Germline CDR1 is SGHTA and CDR2 is FQGNSA. Deletions cut 5 bases from V and 2 bases from J, with 13 bases between. CDR3 length: 15 residues. This chain's CDR3 is CASSLLRGGNQPQHF. CDR3 in DNA: TGTGCCAGCAGCCTACTGCGGGGCGGCAATCAGCCCCAGCATTTT.

This chain joins TRBV27 and TRBJ2-3; D uncertain. CDR3 length equals 17 residues. With 4 bases removed from V and 0 bases from J, the gap between germline ends came to 17 bases. Germline loops: CDR1 MNHEY, CDR2 SMNVEV (reference sequence). CDR3 in amino acids: CASSYLPATHSTDTQYF. CDR3 nucleotides: TGTGCCAGCAGTTATCTTCCGGCGACCCATAGCACAGATACGCAGTATTTT.